This TCR beta chain came from a study of shared T cell receptors in the human thymus. This clone was counted once. Trimming removed 10 bases from V and 1 base from J, with 17 bases in between. This CDR3 is 15 amino acids long. Germline CDR1 PRHDT, CDR2 FYEKMQ (reference sequence). Some clones are missing from TCRdb's copy, which holds only in-frame ones; the method was immunoSEQ multiplex PCR. The table lists hundreds of thousands of clones, approximately 88% of them singletons. These same data were also listed under a study on human thymus T cells. That work adds: Surgeons resected thymus tissue during corrective heart surgery. Thymic and blood repertoires seemed to favor certain V and J genes. Related research reported highly overlapping thymic repertoires among unrelated individuals.

V gene TRBV13 combines with J gene TRBJ1-3; TRBD1 might be the D (5 bases). The clonotype comes from a boy under three years old with a congenital heart defect. Input material: thymocytes. CDR3 bases: TGTGCCACCGCCGCAGGGAATTCGTCTGGAAACACCATATATTTT. Amino acids: CATAAGNSSGNTIYF.